This TCR beta chain was sequenced during a study of response to subunit inactivated influenza vaccine. This clonotype has more than one count but fewer than ten. The antigen is undetermined. Study-wide results and caveats: Seasonal influenza vaccination, on each occasion, was suggested by the authors to recruit few new T cells.

TCRdb re-derived calls from the RT-PCR reads in MiXCR, one entry per CDR3 protein. The table has 550,000 to 800,000 distinct CDR3 sequences, roughly 13% seen once. This CDR3 is built from 16 residues. Germline CDR1 and CDR2: LGHNA and YNFKEQ. The V and J ends lost 0 bases and 6 bases respectively, with 14 bases between them. This chain links TRBV4-2 with TRBJ2-2; weak D call: TRBD2 (5 bases). This TCR came from a middle-aged man who received an inactivated influenza vaccine. Sequenced here: PBMCs from blood, sampled 14 to 15 days before vaccination. For the CDR3, the DNA is TGTGCCAGCAGCCAAGAGGGTCAGTTCGGGGCCGGGGAGCTGTTTTTT. As protein: CASSQEGQFGAGELFF.